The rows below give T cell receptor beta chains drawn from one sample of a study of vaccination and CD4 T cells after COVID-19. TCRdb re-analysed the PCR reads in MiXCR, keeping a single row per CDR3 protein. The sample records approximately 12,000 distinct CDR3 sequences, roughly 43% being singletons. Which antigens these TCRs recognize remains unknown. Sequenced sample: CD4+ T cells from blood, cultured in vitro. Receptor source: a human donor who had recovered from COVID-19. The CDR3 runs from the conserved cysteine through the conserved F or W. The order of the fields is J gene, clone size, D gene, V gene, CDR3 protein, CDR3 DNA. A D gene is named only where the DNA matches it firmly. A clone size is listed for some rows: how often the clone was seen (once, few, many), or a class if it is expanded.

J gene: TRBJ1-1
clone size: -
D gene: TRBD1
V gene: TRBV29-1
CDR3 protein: CSVWDRGTEAFF
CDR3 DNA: TGCAGCGTTTGGGACAGGGGCACTGAAGCTTTCTTT

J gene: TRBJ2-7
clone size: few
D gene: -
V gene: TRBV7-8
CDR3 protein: CASSLGLTVPYEQYF
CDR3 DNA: TGTGCCAGCAGCTTAGGTTTAACGGTACCCTACGAGCAGTACTTC

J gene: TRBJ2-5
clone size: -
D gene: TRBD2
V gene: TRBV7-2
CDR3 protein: CASSAHRLAGGLETQYF
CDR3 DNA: TGTGCCAGCAGCGCTCATCGACTAGCGGGTGGACTAGAGACCCAGTACTTC

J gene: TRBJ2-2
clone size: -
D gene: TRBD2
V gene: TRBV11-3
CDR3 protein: CASSLVGLAGGPDTGELFF
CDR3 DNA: TGTGCCAGCAGCTTAGTAGGACTAGCGGGAGGACCGGACACCGGGGAGCTGTTTTTT

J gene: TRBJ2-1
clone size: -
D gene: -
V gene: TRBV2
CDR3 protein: CASNRDLYNEQFF
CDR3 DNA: TGTGCCAGCAACCGGGACTTGTACAATGAGCAGTTCTTC

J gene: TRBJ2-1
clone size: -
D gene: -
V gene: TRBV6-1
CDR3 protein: CASRDRSAVGEQFF
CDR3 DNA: TGTGCCAGCAGGGACAGAAGTGCTGTTGGGGAGCAGTTCTTC

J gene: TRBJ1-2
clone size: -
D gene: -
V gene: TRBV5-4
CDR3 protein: CASSSGSGQGYTF
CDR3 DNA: TGTGCCAGCAGCTCGGGCAGTGGGCAAGGCTACACCTTC

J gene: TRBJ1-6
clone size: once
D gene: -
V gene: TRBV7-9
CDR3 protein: CASTTGPGLYNSPLHF
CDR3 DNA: TGTGCCAGCACGACTGGCCCAGGGCTCTATAATTCACCCCTCCACTTT

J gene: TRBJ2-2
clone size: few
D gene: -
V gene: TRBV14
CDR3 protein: CASSQDRAGELFF
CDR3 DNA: TGTGCCAGCAGCCAAGATCGAGCCGGGGAGCTGTTTTTT

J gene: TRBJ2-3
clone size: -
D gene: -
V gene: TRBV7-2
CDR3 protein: CASSLVGTQGDTQYF
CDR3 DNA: TGTGCCAGCAGCTTAGTCGGGACCCAGGGGGATACGCAGTATTTT

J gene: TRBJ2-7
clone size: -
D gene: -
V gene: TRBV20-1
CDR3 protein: CSARDKTSSYEQYF
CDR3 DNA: TGCAGTGCTAGAGATAAGACTAGTTCCTACGAGCAGTACTTC

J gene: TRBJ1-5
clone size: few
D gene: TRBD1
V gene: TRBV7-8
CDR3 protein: CASSLGQALNQPQHF
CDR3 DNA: TGTGCCAGCAGCCTCGGACAGGCTCTAAATCAGCCCCAGCATTTT

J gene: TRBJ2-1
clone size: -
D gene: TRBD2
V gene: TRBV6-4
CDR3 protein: CASSERSGAGYEQFF
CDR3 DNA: TGTGCCAGCAGTGAACGAAGCGGGGCGGGCTATGAGCAGTTCTTC

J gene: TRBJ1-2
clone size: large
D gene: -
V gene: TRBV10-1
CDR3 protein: CAGGCLGGYTF
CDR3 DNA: TGCGCTGGGGGGTGCCTTGGAGGCTACACCTTC

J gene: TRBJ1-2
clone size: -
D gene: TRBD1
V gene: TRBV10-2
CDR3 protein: CASSRQGDYGYTF
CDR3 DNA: TGCGCCAGCAGTAGGCAGGGGGACTATGGCTACACCTTC

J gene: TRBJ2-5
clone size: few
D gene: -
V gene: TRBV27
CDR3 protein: CASRGIRGAQETQYF
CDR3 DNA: TGTGCCAGCAGAGGCATCAGAGGGGCCCAAGAGACCCAGTACTTC

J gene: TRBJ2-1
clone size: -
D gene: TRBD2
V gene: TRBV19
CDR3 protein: CASRTSGRMDEQFF
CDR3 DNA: TGTGCCAGTAGAACTAGCGGGAGGATGGATGAGCAGTTCTTC

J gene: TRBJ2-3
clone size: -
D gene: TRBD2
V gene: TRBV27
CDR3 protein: CASSNPLPGLAGVSEADTQYF
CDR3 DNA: TGTGCCAGCAGTAACCCCCTACCGGGACTAGCGGGAGTAAGTGAGGCAGATACGCAGTATTTT

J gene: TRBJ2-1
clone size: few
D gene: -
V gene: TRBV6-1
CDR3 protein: CASSEGRMFEQFF
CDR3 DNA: TGTGCCAGCAGTGAGGGCAGGATGTTTGAGCAGTTCTTC

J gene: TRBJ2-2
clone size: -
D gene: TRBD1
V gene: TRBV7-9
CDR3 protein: CASSLDTGAGELFF
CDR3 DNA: TGTGCCAGCAGCTTAGACACAGGGGCCGGGGAGCTGTTTTTT

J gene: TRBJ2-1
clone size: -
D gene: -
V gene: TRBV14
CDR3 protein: CASSQALAGRSYNEQFF
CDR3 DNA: TGTGCCAGCAGCCAAGCCCTGGCAGGGAGAAGTTACAATGAGCAGTTCTTC

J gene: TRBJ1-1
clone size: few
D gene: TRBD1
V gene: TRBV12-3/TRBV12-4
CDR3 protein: CASSLAGSRDRRGAFF
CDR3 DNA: TGTGCCAGCAGTTTAGCTGGCTCCCGGGACAGGAGGGGGGCTTTCTTT

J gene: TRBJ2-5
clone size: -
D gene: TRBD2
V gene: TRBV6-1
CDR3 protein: CASSRGLAGVGEETQYF
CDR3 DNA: TGTGCCAGCAGTCGCGGACTAGCGGGAGTGGGGGAAGAGACCCAGTACTTC

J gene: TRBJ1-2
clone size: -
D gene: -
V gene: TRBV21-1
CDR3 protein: CASSRILTGSLFGYTF
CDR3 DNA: TGTGCCAGCAGCCGAATCTTGACAGGCTCCCTCTTCGGCTACACCTTC

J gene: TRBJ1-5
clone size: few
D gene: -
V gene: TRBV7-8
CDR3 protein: CASSYSRGGYQPQHF
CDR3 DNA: TGTGCCAGCAGCTACTCGAGGGGGGGGTATCAGCCCCAGCATTTT

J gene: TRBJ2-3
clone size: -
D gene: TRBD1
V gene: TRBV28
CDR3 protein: CASSSLWDRGTDTQYF
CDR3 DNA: TGTGCCAGCAGTTCTTTGTGGGACAGGGGAACAGATACGCAGTATTTT

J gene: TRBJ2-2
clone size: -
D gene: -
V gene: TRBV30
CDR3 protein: CAWSNGYQIIRELFF
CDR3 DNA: TGTGCCTGGAGTAACGGCTATCAAATCATCAGGGAGCTGTTTTTT

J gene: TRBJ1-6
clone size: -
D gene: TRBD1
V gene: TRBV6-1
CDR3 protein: CASSARSDRRPYNSPLHF
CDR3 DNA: TGTGCCAGCAGTGCCCGATCGGACAGGCGGCCCTATAATTCACCCCTCCACTTT

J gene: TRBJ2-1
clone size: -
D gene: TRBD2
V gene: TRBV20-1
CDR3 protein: CSATRPGRANNEQFF
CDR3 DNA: TGCAGTGCTACCAGACCCGGGAGGGCCAACAATGAGCAGTTCTTC

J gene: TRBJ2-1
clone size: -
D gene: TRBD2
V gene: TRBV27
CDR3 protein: CASSPVSGRAIPNEQFF
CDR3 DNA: TGTGCCAGCAGCCCCGTTAGCGGGAGGGCCATTCCCAATGAGCAGTTCTTC

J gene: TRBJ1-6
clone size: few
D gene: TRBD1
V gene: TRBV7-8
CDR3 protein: CASSLVAGGTWNSPLHF
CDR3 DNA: TGTGCCAGCAGCTTAGTGGCAGGGGGGACTTGGAATTCACCCCTCCACTTT

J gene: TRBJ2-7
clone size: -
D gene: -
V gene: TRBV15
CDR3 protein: CATSRAGGPYEQYF
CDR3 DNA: TGTGCCACCAGCAGAGCCGGCGGTCCCTACGAGCAGTACTTC

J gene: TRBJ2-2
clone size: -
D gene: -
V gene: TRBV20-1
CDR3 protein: CSARSGRGTGELFF
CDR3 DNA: TGCAGTGCTAGAAGTGGGAGAGGCACCGGGGAGCTGTTTTTT

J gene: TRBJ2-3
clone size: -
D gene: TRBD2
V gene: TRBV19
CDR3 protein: CASSSQSGREPDTQYF
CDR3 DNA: TGTGCCAGTAGTAGTCAGAGCGGGAGAGAACCAGATACGCAGTATTTT

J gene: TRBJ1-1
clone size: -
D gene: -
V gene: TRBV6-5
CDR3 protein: CASSYRYWRNTEAFF
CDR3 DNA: TGTGCCAGCAGTTACCGCTATTGGAGGAACACTGAAGCTTTCTTT

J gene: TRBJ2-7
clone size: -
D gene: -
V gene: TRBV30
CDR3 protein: CAWSVRGREQYF
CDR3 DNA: TGTGCCTGGAGTGTACGGGGACGAGAGCAGTACTTC

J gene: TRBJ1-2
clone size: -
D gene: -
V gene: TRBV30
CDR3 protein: CAWSVGIYGYTF
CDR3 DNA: TGTGCCTGGAGTGTCGGGATCTATGGCTACACCTTC

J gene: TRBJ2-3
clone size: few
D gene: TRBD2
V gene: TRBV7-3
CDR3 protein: CASSLGWTSGMDTQYF
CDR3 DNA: TGTGCCAGCAGCTTAGGGTGGACTAGCGGGATGGATACGCAGTATTTT

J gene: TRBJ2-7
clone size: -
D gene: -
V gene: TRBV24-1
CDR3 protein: CATSDPKGVRHEQYF
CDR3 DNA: TGTGCCACCAGTGACCCGAAAGGGGTTCGCCACGAGCAGTACTTC

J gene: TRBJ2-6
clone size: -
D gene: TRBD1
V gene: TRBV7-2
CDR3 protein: CASSWDRGAGANVLTF
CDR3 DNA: TGTGCCAGCAGCTGGGACAGGGGGGCTGGGGCCAACGTCCTGACTTTC

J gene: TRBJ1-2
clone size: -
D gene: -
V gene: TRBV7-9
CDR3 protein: CASSLAGRPAEGIYGYTF
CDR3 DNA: TGTGCCAGCAGCTTAGCTGGCCGCCCGGCAGAAGGAATCTATGGCTACACCTTC

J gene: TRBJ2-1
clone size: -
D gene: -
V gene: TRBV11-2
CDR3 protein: CASSLATGGGIYNEQFF
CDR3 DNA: TGTGCCAGCAGCTTAGCCACAGGGGGGGGGATCTACAATGAGCAGTTCTTC

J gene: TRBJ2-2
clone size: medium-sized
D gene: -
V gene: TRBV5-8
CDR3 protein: CASSSGSSGELFF
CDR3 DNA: TGTGCCAGCAGCTCCGGCTCTTCCGGGGAGCTGTTTTTT

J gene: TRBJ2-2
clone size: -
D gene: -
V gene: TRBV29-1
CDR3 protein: CSVVTGGINTGELFF
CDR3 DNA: TGCAGCGTTGTGACGGGCGGGATTAACACCGGGGAGCTGTTTTTT

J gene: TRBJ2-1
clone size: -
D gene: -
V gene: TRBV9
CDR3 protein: CASSRTARGIVYNEQFF
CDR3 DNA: TGTGCCAGCAGCAGGACAGCCCGGGGAATAGTGTACAATGAGCAGTTCTTC

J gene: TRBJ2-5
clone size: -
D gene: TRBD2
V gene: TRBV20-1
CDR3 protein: CSANLGLAGAFETQYF
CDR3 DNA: TGCAGTGCCAACCTAGGACTAGCGGGAGCCTTTGAGACCCAGTACTTC

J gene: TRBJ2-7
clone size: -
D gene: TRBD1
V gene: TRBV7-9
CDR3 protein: CASSRIGTGVYEQYF
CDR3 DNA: TGTGCCAGCAGCCGGATTGGGACAGGGGTGTACGAGCAGTACTTC

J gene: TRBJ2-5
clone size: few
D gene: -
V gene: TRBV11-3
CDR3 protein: CASSPTGTPGGETQYF
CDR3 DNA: TGTGCCAGCAGCCCGACCGGGACGCCCGGGGGAGAGACCCAGTACTTC

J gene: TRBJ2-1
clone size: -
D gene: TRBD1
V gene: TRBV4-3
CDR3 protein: CASSQDGTGGYNEQFF
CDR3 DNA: TGCGCCAGCAGCCAAGATGGGACAGGGGGCTACAATGAGCAGTTCTTC

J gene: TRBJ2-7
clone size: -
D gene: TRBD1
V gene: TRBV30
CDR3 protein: CAWSGPPTGVAGEQYF
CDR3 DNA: TGTGCCTGGAGTGGCCCCCCGACAGGGGTGGCGGGCGAGCAGTACTTC

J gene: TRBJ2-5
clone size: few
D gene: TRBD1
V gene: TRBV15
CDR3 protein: CATSTRTGLRQETQYF
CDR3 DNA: TGTGCCACCAGCACCCGGACAGGCTTAAGACAAGAGACCCAGTACTTC

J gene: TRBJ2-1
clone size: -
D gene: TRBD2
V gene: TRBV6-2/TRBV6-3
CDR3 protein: CASRGDSGSFYNEQFF
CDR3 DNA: TGTGCCAGCAGGGGGGATAGCGGGAGCTTCTACAATGAGCAGTTCTTC